This entry concerns a single T cell receptor (beta chain). Its antigen is unknown. Trimming pared 4 bases from V and 0 bases from J, leaving 10 bases between. This CDR3 is built from 14 residues. Germline CDR1 is SGDLS and CDR2 is YYNGEE. This specimen comes from a study of shared clonotypes between healthy human individuals. In the study overall: Donors, aged 18 to 49, were two women and a few men. Overall study results and limits: It was observed that roughly 4.8% of naive CD4 clonotypes were shared across a handful of donors.

Under the authors' procedure: Junction-only sequences without quality scores were provided by ImmunoSEQ, so filtering was different. The protocol was immunoSEQ multiplex PCR, while the TCRdb copy is restricted to in-frame clones and leaves out a portion. The DNA was the basis for D and trimming; V, J and clone size are from that table. The profile shows approximately 2,000,000 clones, about 93% of them singletons. Naive CD8 cells, CD45RO-negative and positively selected for CCR7, excluded terminally differentiated effector memory CD45RA+ cells. Healthy and HIV-negative, the adult donors had no recent acute infections or vaccinations.

V is TRBV9 and J is TRBJ1-1, with a tentative D call TRBD1 (5 bases). The TCR originated in a man in his late teens or twenties in good health. Some clones in this sample may be carry-over from other donors' samples. The sample was naive CD8+ T cells from PBMCs. Here the CDR3 reads CASSTGGVNTEAFF. The CDR3 DNA sequence: TGTGCCAGCAGCACAGGAGGGGTGAACACTGAAGCTTTCTTT. Full variable domain (rest looked up from reference TRBV9 and TRBJ1-1): DSGVTQTPKHLITATGQRVTLRCSPRSGDLSVYWYQQSLDQGLQFLIQYYNGEERAKGNILERFSAQQFPDLHSELNLSSLELGDSALYFCASSTGGVNTEAFFGQGTRLTVV.